The text below deals with one T cell receptor (beta chain). V was trimmed by 5 bases and J by 4 bases, leaving 7 bases between them. The CDR3 is 12 residues long. Looked up from germline, CDR1 is MNHNS and CDR2 is SASEGT. As for time point: cycle 4 day 1 (C4D1), after less than seven weeks of nivolumab. Each patient relapsed following autologous stem cell transplantation, and prior brentuximab vedotin exposure differed. TCRdb keeps only in-frame clones here, not all; method: immunoSEQ multiplex PCR. The data show under 35,000 clones, approximately 65% seen once. The data were obtained in a study of PD-1 blockade in classical Hodgkin lymphoma.

This clonotype originated in a human donor with classical Hodgkin lymphoma. The V gene is TRBV6-1, the J gene TRBJ2-3; D not certain. The specimen was peripheral blood mononuclear cells (PBMCs), collected before the fourth cycle of nivolumab. In DNA, the CDR3 is TGTGCCAGCAGTTTCCCCGCAGATACGCAGTATTTT. This codes for CASSFPADTQYF.